One and the same sample provided the 8 T cell receptor beta chains below, sequenced in a study of T cell responses to AZD1222 COVID-19 vaccine. Profiling relied on immunoSEQ multiplex PCR, and the TCRdb table lists in-frame clones only, not all of them. The sample has tens of thousands of clones, more than 70% seen once; the top ten hold around 15%. This specimen consisted of peripheral blood, obtained on day 0 of AZD1222 vaccination. The receptors here all came from an adult in good health.

The rearrangement joins TRBV4-2 to TRBJ2-2; 7 bases align to TRBD1. The CDR3 runs 15 residues. The germline V gene has CDR1 LGHNA and CDR2 YNFKEQ. V shed 4 bases, J shed 4 bases, and the junction held 6 bases outside the gene matches. The CDR3 bases are TGTGCCAGCAGCCCCGAGGGGGCGAGCACCGGGGAGCTGTTTTTT. This gives the protein CASSPEGASTGELFF.

This clone was counted once. The junction departs from the called germline gene at one end, perhaps through a read error. This chain connects TRBV7-7 to TRBJ1-3; unclear D gene. The V gene's germline CDR1 is SSHAT and CDR2 FNYEAQ (reference sequence). The CDR3 runs 17 residues. DNA of the CDR3: TGTGCTAGCAGCCCGACCCCGGGAATTGTCTCTGGAAACACCATATATTTT. It specifies CASSPTPGIVSGNTIYF.

The J gene is TRBJ2-3, the V gene TRBV14, with 13 positions matching TRBD2. V lost 0 bases and J lost 3; bases outside the gene matches: 6. The CDR3 has 18 residues. Germline CDR1 and CDR2: SGHDN and FVKESK. The CDR3 reads CASSQDWTSGGWTDTQYF. The CDR3 DNA is TGTGCCAGCAGCCAAGATTGGACTAGCGGGGGATGGACAGATACGCAGTATTTT.

The chain uses TRBV4-3 and TRBJ1-3; D might be TRBD1 (6 bases). This CDR3 contains 19 residues. Germline values: CDR1 LGHNA, CDR2 YSLEER. V lost 0 bases and J 1 base, leaving 19 bases between the germline ends. CDR3 loop: CASSQDQISDSSSGNTIYF. As DNA, the CDR3 is TGCGCCAGCAGCCAAGACCAAATATCGGACAGCTCGTCTGGAAACACCATATATTTT.

This clone was seen a handful of times. V gene TRBV7-9 combines with J gene TRBJ2-6; tentative D call: TRBD2 (6 bases). This CDR3 comprises 16 residues. V was shortened by 4 bases and J by 0 bases, with 10 bases between the two germline ends. Germline loops: CDR1 SEHNR, CDR2 FQNEAQ (reference sequence). CDR3 in DNA: TGTGCCAGCAGCTCCCGGGGACTCTCTGGGGCCAACGTCCTGACTTTC. Its protein is CASSSRGLSGANVLTF. The full variable domain, rest sourced from reference TRBV7-9 and TRBJ2-6, is DTGVSQNPRHKITKRGQNVTFRCDPISEHNRLYWYRQTLGQGPEFLTYFQNEAQLEKSRLLSDRFSAERPKGSFSTLEIQRTEQGDSAMYLCASSSRGLSGANVLTFGAGSRLTVL.

This chain joins TRBV7-8 and TRBJ1-3; no clear D gene. This CDR3 is built from 15 residues. Trimming took off 3 bases at V and 0 bases at J, with 9 bases between the two ends. CDR1 and CDR2 from the germline V gene are SGHVS and FQNEAQ. For the CDR3, the DNA is TGTGCCAGCAGCTTGGGAAGGAACTCTGGAAACACCATATATTTT. Amino acids: CASSLGRNSGNTIYF.

This clone has a single count. The chain joins TRBV3-1 (or the pseudogene TRBV3-2) to TRBJ1-5; D uncertain. This CDR3 is built from 13 residues. V lost 2 bases and J lost 0, with 2 bases in between. Per germline, CDR1 LGHDT and CDR2 YNNKEL (reference sequence). The CDR3 DNA reads as TGTGCCAGCAGCCAAATTAGCAATCAGCCCCAGCATTTT. Its protein is CASSQISNQPQHF.

The genes are TRBV5-1 and TRBJ2-3; the match to TRBD2 covers 13 bases. CDR3 length equals 17 residues. CDR1 is SGHRS, CDR2 YFSETQ, per germline. The J segment lost 2 bases and the V segment lost 4 bases, leaving 7 bases of the junction unmatched. CDR3 coding DNA: TGCGCCAGCAGCCCGCGGACTAGCGGGGGTTTCACAGATACGCAGTATTTT. Translating it yields CASSPRTSGGFTDTQYF.